These 18 T cell receptor beta chains came from one sample sequenced in a study of T cell repertoires in cytomegalovirus infection. MiXCR, run by TCRdb on the reads, gives a single entry per CDR3 protein. The repertoire holds more than 400,000 distinct CDR3 sequences, with more than 25% as singletons. Sample: PBMCs. The receptors derive from a human donor in good health (CMV status not recorded). Some clones in this sample may be carry-over from other donors' samples.

The chain employs TRBV18 and TRBJ2-1, with 14 nucleotides matching TRBD2. This CDR3 comprises 16 residues. V was clipped by 3 bases and J by 7 bases; unmatched bases: 5. The germline V gene encodes CDR1 KGHSH and CDR2 LQKENI. CDR3 residues: CASSPDWTSGRNEQFF. CDR3 DNA sequence: TGTGCCAGCTCACCTGACTGGACTAGCGGGAGGAATGAGCAGTTCTTC.

The chain joins TRBV12-3 or TRBV12-4 to TRBJ2-1; perhaps TRBD1 as D (6 bases). V was trimmed by 2 bases and J by 4 bases, leaving 21 bases between them. The CDR3 sequence is 18 residues long. CDR3 coding DNA: TGTGCCAGCAGTTTAAGTAAGGCAGGGACAATCCAATACAATGAGCAGTTCTTC. Its translation is CASSLSKAGTIQYNEQFF.

The J gene is TRBJ2-1, the V gene TRBV6-1; 11 nucleotides agree with TRBD2. The ends lost 6 bases at V and 7 bases at J; junction bases unmatched: 11. There are 16 residues in the CDR3. Germline loops: CDR1 MNHNS, CDR2 SASEGT. Here the CDR3 reads CASSELAGEWGNEQFF. In nucleotides, the CDR3 is TGTGCCAGCAGCGAACTAGCGGGAGAGTGGGGGAATGAGCAGTTCTTC.

The V gene is TRBV27, the J gene TRBJ1-3; D unresolved. This CDR3 comprises 13 residues. Deletions cut 4 bases from V and 3 bases from J, with 7 bases between. Germline V CDR1 and CDR2: MNHEY, SMNVEV (reference sequence). The CDR3 DNA is TGTGCCAGCAGTTCCCTCGGTGGAAACACCATATATTTT. It translates to CASSSLGGNTIYF.

This clonotype occurred many times. The rearrangement links TRBV7-3 to TRBJ2-7; no firm D call. Germline lookup yields CDR1 SGHTA and CDR2 FQGTGA. The CDR3 consists of 18 residues. Trimming took 6 bases from V and 2 from J, leaving 26 bases between them. The CDR3, as DNA: TGTGCCAGCAGTCCGACCGGGCCTCACGAAGTGGGAACCTACGAGCAGTACTTC. Protein: CASSPTGPHEVGTYEQYF.

The chain recombines TRBV19 with TRBJ1-2, with a possible D match to TRBD1 (5 bases). Looked up from germline, CDR1 is LNHDA and CDR2 is SQIVND (reference sequence). CDR3 length: 16 amino acids. Trimming took off 1 base at V and 6 bases at J, with 18 bases between the two ends. The CDR3 region is CASSIGRDGGRNGYTF. For the CDR3, the DNA is TGTGCCAGTAGTATAGGCCGGGACGGAGGAAGGAATGGCTACACCTTC.

This clonotype turned up a few times. This chain connects TRBV5-1 to TRBJ2-2, with 8 nucleotides matching TRBD2. With V trimmed by 0 bases and J by 6 bases, 4 bases remained unmatched. CDR3 length equals 15 residues. Germline CDR1 is SGHRS and CDR2 is YFSETQ. CDR3 amino acids: CASSLVSGSAGELFF. The DNA of the CDR3 is TGCGCCAGCAGCTTGGTCAGCGGGAGCGCCGGGGAGCTGTTTTTT.

This clonotype was seen a single time. The chain couples TRBV27 to TRBJ2-2; 13 bases are a match to TRBD2. J gave up 6 bases and V 6 bases, and 4 bases lay outside the gene matches. The V gene's germline CDR1 is MNHEY and CDR2 SMNVEV (reference sequence). The CDR3 runs 15 residues. CDR3 DNA sequence: TGTGCCAGCAGAGGACTAGCGGGAGTATCCGGGGAGCTGTTTTTT. Amino acids: CASRGLAGVSGELFF.

This clonotype was picked up a small number of times. V is TRBV6-1 and J is TRBJ2-2; a weak D match, TRBD2 (6 bases). Germline CDR1 and CDR2: MNHNS and SASEGT. This CDR3 spans 16 amino acids. Trimming left V 5 bases short and J 6 bases short, with 19 bases between. The CDR3 DNA follows: TGTGCCAGCAGTTCCCGACCCGGAGGGGTATCCGGGGAGCTGTTTTTT. This encodes CASSSRPGGVSGELFF.

The V call is TRBV28, the J call TRBJ2-1; 14 nucleotides line up with TRBD2. With V trimmed by 2 bases and J by 11 bases, 2 bases remained unmatched. The CDR3 sequence is 14 residues long. From germline, CDR1 is MDHEN and CDR2 SYDVKM. The CDR3 bases are TGTGCCAGCAGTTTAGGGACTAGCGGGAGAAAGCAGTTCTTC. Translated, it gives CASSLGTSGRKQFF.

The sample holds a few counts of this clonotype. V is TRBV7-2 and J is TRBJ1-1; the D gene is possibly TRBD1 (5 bases). The CDR3 is made up of 14 amino acids. Per germline, CDR1 SGHTA and CDR2 FQGNSA. Trimming stripped 5 bases from V and 3 bases from J, with 13 bases between. The CDR3 sequence: CASSRDLRDTEAFF. The DNA of the CDR3 is TGTGCCAGCAGCCGGGACCTAAGGGACACTGAAGCTTTCTTT.

This clonotype was counted between two and nine times. The chain carries TRBV5-5 and TRBJ2-6; D is possibly TRBD1 or TRBD2 (5 bases each). Trimming left V 0 bases short and J 1 base short, with 11 bases between. The CDR3 loop spans 17 amino acids. Germline loops: CDR1 SGHKS, CDR2 YYEKEE (reference sequence). DNA of the CDR3: TGTGCCAGCAGCTTGGCGGGACGTGAGTCTGGGGCCAACGTCCTGACTTTC. Translated, it gives CASSLAGRESGANVLTF.

The CDR3 sequence: CASSTTSVSGNTIYF. Written as DNA, the CDR3 is TGTGCCAGTAGTACAACGTCGGTATCTGGAAACACCATATATTTT. The J gene is TRBJ1-3, the V gene TRBV19; D not certain. CDR1 is LNHDA and CDR2 is SQIVND in the germline V gene (reference sequence). V was pared by 4 bases and J by 1 base, with 11 bases between. The CDR3 is made up of 15 amino acids.

Here the CDR3 reads CASSLGRGNSPLHF. The CDR3 region has the DNA TGTGCCAGCAGCTTGGGCAGGGGTAATTCACCCCTCCACTTT. The J gene is TRBJ1-6, the V gene TRBV5-4; perhaps TRBD1 as D (6 bases). The germline V and J ends were trimmed by 0 bases and 6 bases, with 7 bases remaining between them. CDR1 and CDR2 from the germline V gene are SGHNT and YYREEE (reference sequence). The CDR3 runs to 14 residues. The whole variable domain, remainder taken from reference TRBV5-4 and TRBJ1-6, is ETGVTQSPTHLIKTRGQQVTLRCSSQSGHNTVSWYQQALGQGPQFIFQYYREEENGRGNFPPRFSGLQFPNYSSELNVNALELDDSALYLCASSLGRGNSPLHFGNGTRLTVT.

The rearrangement uses TRBV27 and TRBJ1-1; no reliable D call. Germline V lookup: CDR1 MNHEY, CDR2 SMNVEV (reference sequence). The CDR3 contains 13 residues. V was trimmed by 5 bases and J by 9 bases, leaving 16 bases between them. Written as DNA, the CDR3 is TGTGCCAGCAGTCCTACTTCGGTGATGCAAGCTTTCTTT. The encoded protein is CASSPTSVMQAFF.

This rearrangement joins TRBV12-3 or TRBV12-4 to TRBJ2-3; TRBD1 aligns across 8 bases. The CDR3 runs 14 residues. Trimming cost V 6 bases and J 1 base; bases outside gene matches: 3. As DNA, the CDR3 is TGTGCCAGCAGGACAGGGGCGGGCACAGATACGCAGTATTTT. It specifies CASRTGAGTDTQYF.

J is TRBJ1-2 and V is TRBV19; no firm D call. Trimming removed 5 bases at V and 4 bases at J, with 14 bases between. The CDR3 has 14 amino acids. Germline-derived CDR1 and CDR2 are LNHDA and SQIVND (reference sequence). The CDR3 here is CASSPGQDGYGYTF. CDR3 coding DNA: TGTGCCAGTAGTCCCGGTCAGGACGGCTATGGCTACACCTTC.

This clonotype was observed at least ten times. This sequence joins TRBV12-3 or TRBV12-4 and TRBJ1-5; D gene ambiguous. V lost 6 bases, J lost 6 bases, and 15 bases lay in between. This CDR3 has 14 residues. CDR3 in DNA: TGTGCCAGCAGCTCCGATGGCGGTCCTCAGCCCCAGCATTTT. The encoded protein is CASSSDGGPQPQHF.